These 7 T cell receptor beta chains originate from one sample sequenced in a study of blood T cell repertoires in COVID-19. TCRdb's copy holds only in-frame clones and misses some; the assay was immunoSEQ multiplex PCR. The sample yields tens of thousands of clones, just under 85% seen once. The sequenced material came from peripheral blood. These receptors all stem from a man aged 55 to 70 with acute or convalescent COVID-19.

The V and J genes are TRBV29-1 and TRBJ1-2; a possible D gene is TRBD1 (5 bases). From germline, CDR1 is SQVTM and CDR2 ANQGSEA. The CDR3 has 12 amino acids. V lost 4 bases and J 5 bases, leaving 11 bases between the germline ends. This chain's CDR3 is CSVVGGEYGYTF. The CDR3 DNA is TGCAGCGTTGTGGGGGGGGAGTATGGCTACACCTTC.

This sequence joins TRBV5-4 and TRBJ2-5; 10 bases are shared with TRBD2. J gave up 4 bases and V 4 bases, and 7 bases lay outside the gene matches. Germline CDR1 is SGHNT and CDR2 is YYREEE (reference sequence). The CDR3 spans 15 residues. CDR3 bases: TGTGCCAGCAGCCAAACTAGCGGGGCAGGAGAGACCCAGTACTTC. It yields the protein CASSQTSGAGETQYF. Variable domain in full (rest from reference TRBV5-4 and TRBJ2-5): ETGVTQSPTHLIKTRGQQVTLRCSSQSGHNTVSWYQQALGQGPQFIFQYYREEENGRGNFPPRFSGLQFPNYSSELNVNALELDDSALYLCASSQTSGAGETQYFGPGTRLLVL.

The chain combines TRBV6-5 with TRBJ1-5; TRBD1 matches at 8 bases. V trimming: 5 bases; J trimming: 3 bases; junction bases outside the gene matches: 6. Germline V gives CDR1 MNHEY, CDR2 SVGAGI. The CDR3 runs to 15 residues. In nucleotides, the CDR3 is TGTGCCAGCAGTCTCGGGACAGGCCTCAATCAGCCCCAGCATTTT. Amino acids: CASSLGTGLNQPQHF.

In regard to this clone: Distinct nucleotide sequences in the sample also encode this CDR3. The V gene is TRBV5-1, the J gene TRBJ2-7; TRBD1 matches 10 bases. The J segment lost 2 bases and the V segment lost 0 bases, leaving 2 bases of the junction unmatched. Germline V gene lookup returns CDR1 SGHRS and CDR2 YFSETQ. The CDR3 runs 15 residues. Here the CDR3 DNA reads TGCGCCAGCAGCTTGGAGACAGGGGGCCCCTACGAGCAGTACTTC. Its translation is CASSLETGGPYEQYF. Variable domain in full (rest from reference TRBV5-1 and TRBJ2-7): KAGVTQTPRYLIKTRGQQVTLSCSPISGHRSVSWYQQTPGQGLQFLFEYFSETQRNKGNFPGRFSGRQFSNSRSEMNVSTLELGDSALYLCASSLETGGPYEQYFGPGTRLTVT.

The rearrangement uses TRBV5-8 and TRBJ1-5, with 7 positions matching TRBD1. Germline V CDR1 and CDR2: SGHTS, YDEGEE. V dropped 1 base and J dropped 5; count of bases not matched to a gene: 6. CDR3 length: 15 amino acids. CDR3 DNA: TGTGCCAGCAGCTTGAGGGGACAGACCTATCAGCCCCAGCATTTT. It translates to CASSLRGQTYQPQHF.

The chain is built from TRBV2 and TRBJ2-3; 10 bases are shared with TRBD2. Germline lookup yields CDR1 SNHLY and CDR2 FYNNEI. This CDR3 is 19 amino acids long. J lost 5 bases, V lost 4 bases, and 18 bases had no gene match. The CDR3 nucleotides read TGTGCCAGCAGTGCGTTACTATCAGAGAGCGGGGGGGCATTAGATACGCAGTATTTT. It translates to CASSALLSESGGALDTQYF.

The chain recombines TRBV2 with TRBJ1-3, with a tentative D call TRBD1 (6 bases). V lost 8 bases and J 4 bases, leaving 18 bases between the germline ends. The germline CDR1 and CDR2 sequences are SNHLY and FYNNEI. The CDR3 covers 15 residues. The CDR3 is CASAYGAGVGNTIYF. The CDR3 DNA reads TGTGCCAGCGCTTACGGAGCAGGGGTAGGAAACACCATATATTTT. Looking up the rest from reference TRBV2 and TRBJ1-3 gives the full variable domain: EPEVTQTPSHQVTQMGQEVILRCVPISNHLYFYWYRQILGQKVEFLVSFYNNEISEKSEIFDDQFSVERPDGSNFTLKIRSTKLEDSAMYFCASAYGAGVGNTIYFGEGSWLTVV.